This paragraph reports one T cell receptor beta chain. What it binds is unknown. The CDR3 consists of 13 residues. The germline V gene has CDR1 MGHDK and CDR2 SYGVNS. Trimming cost V 4 bases and J 5 bases, with 11 bases left between them. The source of the sample is a study of T cell responses to AZD1222 COVID-19 vaccine. Study observations and caveats: After the peak T cell response, and only then, were repertoires sampled. Donors in the cohort were predominantly white British and more often female, and clonal diversity was possibly underestimated. Among spike-specific TCRs, nearly half reportedly target unmutated variant regions.

TCRdb keeps only in-frame clones here, not all; method: immunoSEQ multiplex PCR. Of roughly 90,000 clones listed, 89% are singletons. This TCR was recovered from an adult who received the AZD1222 COVID-19 vaccine. The input for sequencing was peripheral blood, taken 28 days after the second AZD1222 dose. The genes are TRBV25-1 and TRBJ1-2; a weak D match, TRBD1 (6 bases). Written as DNA, the CDR3 is TGTGCCAGCAGTGTAGGGGGGAGGTATGGCTACACCTTC. It yields the protein CASSVGGRYGYTF.